The present T cell receptor beta chain was sequenced within a study of T cell responses to AZD1222 COVID-19 vaccine. Trimming cost V 5 bases and J 7 bases, with 9 bases left between them. The V gene's germline CDR1 is SGHKS and CDR2 YYEKEE (reference sequence). The CDR3 sequence is 11 residues long. Profiling relied on immunoSEQ multiplex PCR, and the TCRdb table lists in-frame clones only, not all of them. Of some 140,000 clones listed, around four fifths are singletons. This TCR was sampled from an adult in good health. The chain has TRBV5-5 and TRBJ1-1; possibly TRBD1 for D (5 bases). The source material was peripheral blood, sampled on day 0 of AZD1222 vaccination. The CDR3 reads CASSSGFEAFF. CDR3 bases: TGTGCCAGCAGTTCAGGGTTTGAAGCTTTCTTT.